Reported below is one TCR beta chain. Its specificity is unknown. The germline V gene encodes CDR1 MDHEN and CDR2 SYDVKM. The CDR3 totals 13 residues. V was cut by 2 bases and J by 4 bases, with 6 bases left in between. The sample is drawn from a study of CD8+ T cells in alopecia areata. Study-wide background: After 6 to 18 months of tofacitinib, follow-up continued 6 months off drug. The SALT score measured affected scalp surface percentage in treated patients.

Sequencing templates came from extracted RNA that was reverse transcribed into cDNA. Data came from immunoSEQ multiplex PCR; TCRdb stores just in-frame clones and leaves some out. This table holds fewer than 110,000 clones, around 84% found once. Whole-study results and caveats: Scalp samples also contribute reads from the resident alphabeta T cells found in normal skin.

Sample treatment: oral pan-JAK inhibitor, 5-10 mg twice daily. This specimen was CD8+ T cells sorted from blood, taken at week 24, from a patient treated with tofacitinib. The TCR comes from a human donor with alopecia areata. The chain is built from TRBV28 and TRBJ1-3; D gene uncertain. The CDR3 protein is CASSLLQGNTIYF. CDR3 coding DNA: TGTGCCAGCAGTTTACTACAGGGAAACACCATATATTTT.